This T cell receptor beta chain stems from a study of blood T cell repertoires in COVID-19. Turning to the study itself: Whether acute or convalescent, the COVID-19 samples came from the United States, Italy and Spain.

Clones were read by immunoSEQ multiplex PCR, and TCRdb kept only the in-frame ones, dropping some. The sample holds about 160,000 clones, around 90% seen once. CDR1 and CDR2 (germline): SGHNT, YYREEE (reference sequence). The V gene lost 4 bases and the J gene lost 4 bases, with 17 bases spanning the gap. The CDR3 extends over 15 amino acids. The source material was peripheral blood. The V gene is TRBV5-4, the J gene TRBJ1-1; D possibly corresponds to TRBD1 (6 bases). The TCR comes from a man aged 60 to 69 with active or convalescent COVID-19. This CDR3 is CASSPGQLAVTEAFF. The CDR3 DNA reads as TGTGCCAGCAGCCCCGGACAGCTTGCGGTCACTGAAGCTTTCTTT.